Below are 15 T cell receptor beta chains sequenced from a single sample in a study of CD8 T cells in Susac syndrome. It was with random hexamers that 0.5 to 1 ug RNA was reverse transcribed. Using its own MiXCR run on the immunoSEQ multiplex PCR reads, TCRdb lists one record per CDR3 protein. The sample has 150,000 or so distinct CDR3 sequences, roughly 94% seen once. Material: CD8+ T cells from PBMCs. Receptors were obtained from a human donor with multiple sclerosis.

This chain uses TRBV20-1 with TRBJ2-4; D is perhaps TRBD2 (6 bases). V was cut by 5 bases and J by 0 bases, with 20 bases left in between. The CDR3 has 17 residues. CDR1 and CDR2 (germline): DFQATT, SNEGSKA (reference sequence). CDR3 coding DNA: TGCAGTGCTCGTCCTCCCCCGGGACTGAAAGCCAAAAACATTCAGTACTTC. As protein: CSARPPPGLKAKNIQYF.

The rearrangement links TRBV3-1 to TRBJ2-2; no definite D call. The CDR3 covers 13 residues. Looked up from germline, CDR1 is LGHDT and CDR2 is YNNKEL (reference sequence). Trimming left V 5 bases short and J 4 bases short, with 8 bases between. CDR3 in amino acids: CASSGLVTGELFF. The CDR3 region has the DNA TGTGCCAGCAGCGGGTTGGTCACCGGGGAGCTGTTTTTT.

The V gene is TRBV29-1, the J gene TRBJ1-2; D remains unclear. Trimming removed 6 bases from V and 7 bases from J, with 12 bases in between. From germline, CDR1 is SQVTM and CDR2 ANQGSEA. The CDR3 has 11 amino acids. CDR3 nucleotide sequence: TGCAGCGTGACTGACAAACCTGGCTACACCTTC. This codes for CSVTDKPGYTF.

The J gene is TRBJ1-1, the V gene TRBV29-1; D gene ambiguous. The ends were cut back, 3 bases at V and 2 bases at J, with 7 bases in the middle. CDR1 is SQVTM and CDR2 is ANQGSEA in the germline V gene. There are 12 residues in the CDR3. Here the CDR3 reads CSVESGNTEAFF. Written as DNA, the CDR3 is TGCAGCGTTGAGTCGGGAAACACTGAAGCTTTCTTT.

The J gene is TRBJ2-5, the V gene TRBV15; no reliable D call. Deletions cut 5 bases from V and 3 bases from J, with 10 bases between. The CDR3 loop spans 13 amino acids. Per germline, CDR1 LNHNV and CDR2 YYDKDF (reference sequence). CDR3 in amino acids: CATSFVLKETQYF. The CDR3 bases are TGTGCCACCAGCTTCGTATTAAAAGAGACCCAGTACTTC.

This chain uses TRBV5-1 with TRBJ1-1; the D gene is possibly TRBD1 (5 bases). Trimming cost V 0 bases and J 4 bases, with 31 bases left between them. Germline loops: CDR1 SGHRS, CDR2 YFSETQ. This CDR3 comprises 21 residues. The CDR3 loop reads CASSLDLPRDRVGVRGTEAFF. CDR3 DNA: TGCGCCAGCAGCTTGGACCTCCCCCGAGATAGGGTTGGGGTAAGGGGCACTGAAGCTTTCTTT.

CDR3 nucleotides: TGTGCCAGCAGCCCTAGCGGGGGGTCAGATACGCAGTATTTT. Translation: CASSPSGGSDTQYF. The chain recombines TRBV11-2 with TRBJ2-3; 11 bases are shared with TRBD2. Germline V lookup: CDR1 SGHAT, CDR2 FQNNGV. V gave up 5 bases and J gave up 4 bases; unmatched junction bases: 2. CDR3 size: 14 residues. Combining the CDR3 with reference TRBV11-2 and TRBJ2-3 gives the whole variable domain EAGVAQSPRYKIIEKRQSVAFWCNPISGHATLYWYQQILGQGPKLLIQFQNNGVVDDSQLPKDRFSAERLKGVDSTLKIQPAKLEDSAVYLCASSPSGGSDTQYFGPGTRLTVL.

This clonotype occurred once. The chain is built from TRBV12-3 or TRBV12-4 and TRBJ2-1, with D tentatively TRBD2 (7 bases). V was trimmed by 6 bases and J by 9 bases, leaving 12 bases between them. The CDR3 covers 12 residues. The CDR3 here is CASRLGGGEQFF. The CDR3 region has the DNA TGTGCCAGCAGGCTAGGGGGGGGTGAGCAGTTCTTC.

The gene calls are TRBV27 and TRBJ2-5; the D is unclear. CDR1 MNHEY and CDR2 SMNVEV come from the germline V gene (reference sequence). V was trimmed by 4 bases and J by 1 base, leaving 10 bases between them. The CDR3 length is 14 residues. This CDR3 reads CASSSGRFQETQYF. CDR3 in DNA: TGTGCCAGCAGTTCTGGACGGTTCCAAGAGACCCAGTACTTC.

This clonotype was counted a single time. This chain links TRBV12-3 or TRBV12-4 with TRBJ2-2; weak D call: TRBD2 (5 bases). The CDR3 is 13 amino acids. The V and J ends lost 1 base and 13 bases respectively, with 13 bases between them. The CDR3 reads CASSLVSSEGLFF. The DNA of the CDR3 is TGTGCCAGCAGTTTAGTCAGCTCTGAGGGGCTGTTTTTT.

The V gene is TRBV7-9, the J gene TRBJ2-3, with TRBD2 as a possible D gene (6 bases). Germline V CDR1 and CDR2: SEHNR, FQNEAQ (reference sequence). V lost 0 bases, J lost 0 bases, and 7 bases lay in between. CDR3 size: 15 residues. The CDR3 DNA reads TGTGCCAGCAGCTTAGCGCTAGCGAGCACAGATACGCAGTATTTT. Amino acid sequence: CASSLALASTDTQYF. The full variable domain, with the rest looked up from reference TRBV7-9 and TRBJ2-3, is DTGVSQNPRHKITKRGQNVTFRCDPISEHNRLYWYRQTLGQGPEFLTYFQNEAQLEKSRLLSDRFSAERPKGSFSTLEIQRTEQGDSAMYLCASSLALASTDTQYFGPGTRLTVL.

This rearrangement joins TRBV9 to TRBJ2-5; D unresolved. The germline V and J ends were trimmed by 5 bases and 4 bases, with 3 bases remaining between them. The CDR3 covers 10 residues. Germline V gene data show CDR1 as SGDLS and CDR2 as YYNGEE. Here the CDR3 reads CASSGETQYF. The CDR3 DNA follows: TGTGCCAGCAGTGGAGAGACCCAGTACTTC.

The rearrangement links TRBV18 to TRBJ1-2; D not resolved. The germline V gene encodes CDR1 KGHSH and CDR2 LQKENI. Trimming cost V 5 bases and J 0 bases, with 7 bases left between them. The CDR3 totals 13 residues. CDR3 protein: CASSSIANYGYTF. For the CDR3, the DNA is TGTGCCAGCTCATCCATAGCTAACTATGGCTACACCTTC.

V and J are TRBV6-2 or TRBV6-3 and TRBJ1-5; possible D gene TRBD1, 6 bases. Trimming removed 7 bases from V and 6 bases from J, with 16 bases in between. The CDR3 sequence is 14 residues long. The germline V gene encodes CDR1 MNHEY and CDR2 SVGEGT. CDR3 residues: CASTLQGPRQPQHF. The DNA of the CDR3 is TGTGCCAGCACCTTACAGGGTCCCCGTCAGCCCCAGCATTTT.

This rearrangement joins TRBV27 to TRBJ2-7; TRBD1 matches 10 bases. Germline V lookup: CDR1 MNHEY, CDR2 SMNVEV (reference sequence). The junction had 12 bases not matched to a gene; V was cut back by 8 bases and J by 5 bases. This CDR3 region has 15 residues. The CDR3 DNA sequence: TGTGCCAGCTCTTTTTCTCTCGGGACAGGGGACGAGCAGTACTTC. Protein sequence: CASSFSLGTGDEQYF.